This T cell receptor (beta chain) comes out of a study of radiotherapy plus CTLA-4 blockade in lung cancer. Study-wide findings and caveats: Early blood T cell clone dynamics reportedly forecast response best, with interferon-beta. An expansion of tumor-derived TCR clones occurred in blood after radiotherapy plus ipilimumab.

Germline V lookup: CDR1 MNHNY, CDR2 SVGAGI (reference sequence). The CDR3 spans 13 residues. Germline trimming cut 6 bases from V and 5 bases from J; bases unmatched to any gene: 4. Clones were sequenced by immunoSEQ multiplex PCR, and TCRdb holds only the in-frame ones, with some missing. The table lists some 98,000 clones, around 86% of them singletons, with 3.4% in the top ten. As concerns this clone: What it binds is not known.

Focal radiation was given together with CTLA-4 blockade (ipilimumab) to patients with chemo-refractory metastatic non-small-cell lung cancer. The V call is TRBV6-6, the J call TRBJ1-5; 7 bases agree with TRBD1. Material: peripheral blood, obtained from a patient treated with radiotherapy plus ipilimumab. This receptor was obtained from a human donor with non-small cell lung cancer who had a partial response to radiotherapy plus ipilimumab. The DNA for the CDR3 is TGTGCCAGCAGAGACAGGGCGGATCAGCCCCAGCATTTT. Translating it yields CASRDRADQPQHF.